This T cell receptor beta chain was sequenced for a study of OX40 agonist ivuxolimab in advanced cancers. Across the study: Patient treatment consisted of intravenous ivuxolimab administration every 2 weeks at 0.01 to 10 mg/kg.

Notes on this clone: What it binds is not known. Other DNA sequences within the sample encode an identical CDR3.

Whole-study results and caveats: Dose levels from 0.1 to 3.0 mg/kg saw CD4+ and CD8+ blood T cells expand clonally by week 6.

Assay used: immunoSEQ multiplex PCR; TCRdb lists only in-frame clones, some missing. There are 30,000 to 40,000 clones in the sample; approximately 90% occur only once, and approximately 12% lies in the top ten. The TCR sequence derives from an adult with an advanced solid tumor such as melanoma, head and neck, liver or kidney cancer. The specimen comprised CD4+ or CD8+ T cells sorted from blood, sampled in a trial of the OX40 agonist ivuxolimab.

The CDR3, as DNA: TGTGCCAGTAGTATAGGAGGAAATCAGCCCCAGCATTTT. Translated: CASSIGGNQPQHF. The rearrangement links TRBV19 to TRBJ1-5; D unresolved. CDR3 length: 13 residues. CDR1 is LNHDA, CDR2 SQIVND, per germline (reference sequence). Trimming pared 1 base from V and 4 bases from J, leaving 5 bases between. Full variable domain (outside the CDR3, taken from reference TRBV19 and TRBJ1-5): DGGITQSPKYLFRKEGQNVTLSCEQNLNHDAMYWYRQDPGQGLRLIYYSQIVNDFQKGDIAEGYSVSREKKESFPLTVTSAQKNPTAFYLCASSIGGNQPQHFGDGTRLSIL.